Listed below are T cell receptor beta chains from one sample, sequenced in a study of T cell repertoires in cytomegalovirus infection. TCRdb re-analysed the reads in MiXCR, keeping a single row per CDR3 protein. The top ten hold roughly a quarter of the sample, which has 180,000 or so distinct CDR3 sequences, roughly 15% seen once. The sequenced sample was CD8+ T cells from PBMCs. The receptors originated from a human donor in good health (CMV status not recorded). Some clones in this sample may be carry-over from other donors' samples. Each CDR3 is given with its conserved first and last residue.

V	J	CDR3
TRBV7-6	TRBJ1-6	CASSTGTGGSPLHF
TRBV27	TRBJ1-1	CASTPTGLVSYAEAFF
TRBV7-6	TRBJ2-2	CASSYLSGELFF
TRBV7-8	TRBJ1-1	CASSADRTNTEAFF
TRBV6-1	TRBJ2-7	CASSERLAGYEQYF
TRBV12-3/TRBV12-4	TRBJ1-1	CASSLTESNTEAFF
TRBV7-2	TRBJ2-1	CASSPKTGYSYNEQFF
TRBV28	TRBJ2-7	CASSFLIQGSPYEQYF
TRBV5-5	TRBJ2-7	CASSWRGSSYEQYF
TRBV7-2	TRBJ2-3	CASSLRRGQDTQYF
TRBV25-1	TRBJ1-1	CASRETTAFPPEAFF
TRBV12-5	TRBJ2-2	CASGLVKSGFGELFF
TRBV20-1	TRBJ1-2	CSARDRSAGYGYTF
TRBV6-8	TRBJ2-7	CASSPGGHNSYEQYF
TRBV12-3/TRBV12-4	TRBJ2-6	CASVFGDRFSGANVLTF
TRBV29-1	TRBJ1-2	CSVEGDRGPQLGYGYTF
TRBV18	TRBJ2-3	CASSPKGTYTDTQYF
TRBV7-2	TRBJ2-3	CASSLEPGGLTDTQYF
TRBV18	TRBJ2-3	CASSPGRGPITDTQYF
TRBV7-9	TRBJ2-1	CASSVSGGALNEQFF
TRBV28	TRBJ1-3	CASRARPVPGNTIYF
TRBV7-7	TRBJ2-3	CASSLGQRTGTDTDTQYF
TRBV29-1	TRBJ2-2	CSVGRPNAGGELFF
TRBV9	TRBJ2-3	CASSLRDNPTDTQYF
TRBV7-2	TRBJ1-2	CASSGGQGSGYTF
TRBV7-6	TRBJ2-1	CASSTPTGFEQFF
TRBV28	TRBJ2-1	CASSFEAGAGYNEQFF
TRBV7-4	TRBJ2-1	CVSSDGGYNEQFF
TRBV7-2	TRBJ2-7	CASSGQAPSYEQYF
TRBV25-1	TRBJ1-1	CASSWNLNTEAFF
TRBV20-1	TRBJ2-5	CSARVRGPGTETQYF
TRBV7-2	TRBJ2-1	CASSSEILAGGWNEQFF
TRBV19	TRBJ2-1	CASLSEGTGATSYNEQFF
TRBV19	TRBJ1-5	CASRAGVVNQPQHF
TRBV7-9	TRBJ2-2	CASRSAEGAITGELFF
TRBV28	TRBJ1-1	CASSLGQYTEAFF
TRBV4-3	TRBJ2-1	CASSQDFESYNEQFF
TRBV10-3	TRBJ2-5	CAISAQGEGETQYF
TRBV6-2/TRBV6-3	TRBJ1-2	CASSYSEIYGYTF
TRBV5-1	TRBJ2-1	CASSTRQAYNEQFF
TRBV19	TRBJ2-7	CASSGGTGAYEQYF
TRBV6-2/TRBV6-3	TRBJ1-1	CASRPDRGPLTEAFF
TRBV6-2/TRBV6-3	TRBJ2-1	CASSYKARPYNEQFF
TRBV25-1	TRBJ2-3	CASSEWNGATDTQYF
TRBV12-3/TRBV12-4	TRBJ1-1	CASTPLQGAYNTEAFF
TRBV28	TRBJ1-2	CASSFRNYGYTF
TRBV4-1	TRBJ1-2	CASTSGAGSSIYGYTF
TRBV6-2/TRBV6-3	TRBJ2-7	CASSRGASYEQYF
TRBV6-5	TRBJ2-3	CASNPGGNTQYF
TRBV2	TRBJ1-6	CASSGAPIDSPLHF
TRBV5-4	TRBJ2-1	CASSLAPSIRHNEQFF
TRBV7-8	TRBJ2-7	CASRTPGLAVYEQYF
TRBV20-1	TRBJ2-5	CSARGGLQETQYF
TRBV6-2/TRBV6-3	TRBJ2-1	CASSLDRGNEQFF
TRBV7-2	TRBJ1-3	CASSPLEGRRNTIYF
TRBV28	TRBJ2-3	CASSLMGNTDTQYF
TRBV5-4	TRBJ1-1	CASSLSGSGTEAFF
TRBV6-5	TRBJ2-5	CASSSPSGGQETQYF
TRBV11-2	TRBJ1-1	CASSRRGEAFF